This T cell receptor (beta chain) was captured in a study of T cell responses to AZD1222 COVID-19 vaccine. The V gene lost 8 bases and the J gene lost 2 bases, with 21 bases spanning the gap. Germline CDR1 reads KGHDR; CDR2 reads SFDVKD. The CDR3 runs to 17 residues. This clone was seen only once. Its antigen is unknown. Produced via immunoSEQ multiplex PCR; TCRdb's table is partial and in-frame only. Of 150,000 to 200,000 clones listed, about 92% are singletons. Study outcomes and limitations: Repertoire sampling occurred only after the peak T cell response. Females made up more of the donors, who were largely white British, and clonal diversity may have come out too low.

The chain uses TRBV24-1 and TRBJ1-3; D call uncertain. This TCR was sampled from an adult who received the AZD1222 COVID-19 vaccine. Source: peripheral blood, taken 28 days after the second AZD1222 dose. For the CDR3, the DNA is TGTGCCACCAACACCATACCGGACGGCGATCCTGGAAACACCATATATTTT. The encoded protein is CATNTIPDGDPGNTIYF.